This T cell receptor beta chain was observed in a study of graft-versus-host responses after intestinal transplantation. Study overall: Recipients received multivisceral, liver-intestinal, or isolated intestinal transplants. Study-wide results and caveats: Marrow from the recipient contained GvH clones, some of which had appeared first in ileum or blood.

Measured with immunoSEQ multiplex PCR; TCRdb has only the in-frame clones, and not every one. This table has about 10,000 clones, over 90% appearing once. On this clone: Its antigen is still unknown.

Germline V gives CDR1 SEHNR, CDR2 FQNEAQ (reference sequence). The germline V and J ends were trimmed by 2 bases and 8 bases, with 13 bases remaining between them. The CDR3 covers 14 residues. The TCR originated in a human patient who received an intestinal transplant, so some T cells may come from the graft donor. Sequencing was performed on PBMCs, taken about 70 days after transplant. The gene calls are TRBV7-9 and TRBJ2-1, with D unresolved. This CDR3 reads CASSLTAAMDEQFF. The CDR3 DNA sequence: TGTGCCAGCAGCTTAACGGCAGCCATGGATGAGCAGTTCTTC.